This record looks at one T cell receptor beta chain sequence and its context. This sample was taken from a study of identical twins. Every one of the donors was a healthy Caucasian. A universal primer binding site was introduced by template switching. The final cDNA contained unique molecular identifiers. TCRdb recomputed calls from the 5' RACE reads with MiXCR, one row per CDR3 protein. This table has fewer than 650,000 distinct CDR3 sequences, nearly 10% appearing once. Germline V gene sequence: CDR1 KGHSH, CDR2 LQKENI. The CDR3 extends over 17 amino acids. After removal of 8 bases from V and 1 base from J, the junction contained 12 bases not matched to a gene. These data also formed part of another study, on yellow fever vaccine responses in identical twins. That investigation notes: It has been reported that, in twins, the vaccine T cell response seemed partly convergent and partly personalized.

Sequencing was performed on PBMCs. The sequence was obtained from a woman in her late teens or twenties in good health. The chain links TRBV18 to TRBJ2-4, with TRBD1 matching over 9 bases. The CDR3 nucleotides read TGTGCCAGCCGGGAAAACAGGGGGCTCTCGGCCAAAAACATTCAGTACTTC. It encodes CASRENRGLSAKNIQYF.